This record covers a single T cell receptor (beta chain). What it binds is not known. The data derive from a study of cytomegalovirus exposure and HLA in healthy donors. Looking at the study overall: A prior study identified 100 million to 130 million unique TCR beta sequences from 200 million or so T cells. Whole-study results and caveats: What a later analysis showed was that several of the most significant clusters appeared linked to common viral pathogens. Later genetic work tied a missense DCLRE1C variant to beta-chain V and J trimming. A list of 164 TCR beta chains associated with cytomegalovirus was given.

Trimming removed 4 bases at V and 0 bases at J, with 15 bases between. Germline V gene sequence: CDR1 MNHNS, CDR2 SASEGT. This CDR3 is built from 17 residues. Researchers ran the PCR with 60 Vbeta and 13 Jbeta primers. The repertoire was sequenced with immunoSEQ multiplex PCR; TCRdb's copy has only in-frame clones and lacks some. Here the sample spans some 30,000 clones, 40% to 45% being singletons. The V gene is TRBV6-1, the J gene TRBJ1-4; TRBD1 is a possible D gene (5 bases). Sample: PBMCs. This TCR derives from a woman in her 50s in good health and CMV-seronegative. CDR3 protein: CASSAPTRGSTNEKLFF. CDR3 bases: TGTGCCAGCAGTGCACCTACACGGGGGTCAACTAATGAAAAACTGTTTTTT.